The rows below give T cell receptor beta chains drawn from one sample of a study of T cells in Graves' hyperthyroidism and ophthalmopathy. MiXCR, run by TCRdb on the multiplex PCR reads, gives a single entry per CDR3 protein. The data contain hundreds of thousands of distinct CDR3 sequences, roughly 13% of them singletons. The material sequenced was blood. These receptors were collected from a woman in her twenties or thirties with Graves' hyperthyroidism that later progressed to Graves' ophthalmopathy. Each CDR3 is given with its conserved first and last residue. The D gene is left open where the match is weak. Part of the rows lack a size; the others show once, few, many or a class for expanded clones.

few,TRBV6-5,TRBD2,TRBJ2-1,TGTGCCAGCAGTTACTCTGGACTAGCTCGAAGCTCCTACAATGAGCAGTTCTTC,CASSYSGLARSSYNEQFF
-,TRBV7-3,TRBD1,TRBJ2-2,TGTGCCAGCAGCTATGAACAGGGGGCGAACACCGGGGAGCTGTTTTTT,CASSYEQGANTGELFF
-,TRBV10-1,-,TRBJ1-1,TGCGCCAGCAGTGAGTCTTTCGGGGCTGAAGCTTTCTTT,CASSESFGAEAFF
many,TRBV7-2,-,TRBJ2-5,TGTGCCAGCAGCTTAGTGGCGGGAACGGAGACCCAGTACTTC,CASSLVAGTETQYF
many,TRBV20-1,TRBD1,TRBJ2-1,TGCAGCCAATACCGGGACAGTTCAAATGAGCAGTTCTTC,CSQYRDSSNEQFF
-,TRBV27,TRBD2,TRBJ2-7,TGTGCCAGCGGGCTAGCGGGAGGCATGTATCCCTCCTACGAGCAGTACTTC,CASGLAGGMYPSYEQYF
few,TRBV4-3,-,TRBJ2-1,TGCGCCAGCAGCCAATTAGTCGCGGACAATGAGCAGTTCTTC,CASSQLVADNEQFF
many,TRBV29-1,-,TRBJ2-7,TGCAGCGTTGAGGCGGGTAGCTCCTACGAGCAGTACTTC,CSVEAGSSYEQYF
many,TRBV28,TRBD2,TRBJ2-7,TGTGCCAGCAGGTCCGCCGGACTAGCGGGAGGGCGGAAGAACGAGCAGTACTTC,CASRSAGLAGGRKNEQYF
many,TRBV20-1,-,TRBJ1-3,TGCAGTGCTAGAGATTGGGGTTCGTCTGGAAACACCATATATTTT,CSARDWGSSGNTIYF
many,TRBV7-8,TRBD2,TRBJ2-1,TGTGCCAGCAGCTTAGCGCGCCCTAGCGGGAGATTCGACAATGAGCAGTTCTTC,CASSLARPSGRFDNEQFF
-,TRBV5-5,TRBD1,TRBJ2-3,TGTGCCAGCCGAACCCCCTTTATGGGACAGGGTAACTACAGCACAGATACGCAGTATTTT,CASRTPFMGQGNYSTDTQYF
many,TRBV27,TRBD2,TRBJ2-2,TGTGCCAGCAGTGGTGGGCTAGCGGGTTTGTCCGGGGAGCTGTTTTTT,CASSGGLAGLSGELFF
few,TRBV4-1,TRBD1,TRBJ1-4,TGCGCCAGCAGCCAACGTACAGGGGACAAACTGTTTTTT,CASSQRTGDKLFF
many,TRBV11-3,-,TRBJ2-3,TGTGCCAGCAGCTTAAACAGCGGCTCAGATACGCAGTATTTT,CASSLNSGSDTQYF
-,TRBV6-1,TRBD1,TRBJ2-2,TGTACCAGCAGCAGGGACAGGGGGACCGGGGAGCTGTTTTTT,CTSSRDRGTGELFF
many,TRBV3-1,-,TRBJ1-2,TGTGCCAGCAGCCAAGATTGGGACCAGGGGCGGGGCTACACCTTC,CASSQDWDQGRGYTF
many,TRBV10-3,TRBD2,TRBJ2-5,TGTGCCATCGGGAGGGAGGGCCTGGAGACCCAGTACTTC,CAIGREGLETQYF
many,TRBV28,-,TRBJ2-2,TGTGCCAGCAGTTTATTGAACACCGGGGAGCTGTTTTTT,CASSLLNTGELFF
many,TRBV18,TRBD1,TRBJ1-1,TGTGCCAGCTCACCAAGCGGGACAGTGGGAAACACTGAAGCTTTCTTT,CASSPSGTVGNTEAFF
few,TRBV6-1,-,TRBJ2-7,TGTGCCAGTATGGAGGGAACCGAGCAGTACTTC,CASMEGTEQYF
-,TRBV13,-,TRBJ2-7,TGTGCCAGCAGCTTCAGTAGCGGCTACGAGCAGTACTTC,CASSFSSGYEQYF
many,TRBV7-3,-,TRBJ2-7,TGTGCCAGCAGCTTATCTATCGGGAGCTACGAGCAGTACTTC,CASSLSIGSYEQYF
many,TRBV18,-,TRBJ1-1,TGTGCCAGCTCTTCTGCGAACACTGAAGCTTTCTTT,CASSSANTEAFF
few,TRBV5-1,-,TRBJ2-5,TGCGCCAGCAGCTTGAGCCCGACCCGGGAGACCCAGTACTTC,CASSLSPTRETQYF
-,TRBV24-1,-,TRBJ2-2,TGTGCCACCAGTGATTTTTCCGCAGGGGATAACACCGGGGAGCTGTTTTTT,CATSDFSAGDNTGELFF
many,TRBV2,-,TRBJ1-1,TGTGCCAGCAGACAGTCCCGGACAGCGAACACTGAAGCTTTCTTT,CASRQSRTANTEAFF
many,TRBV6-1,TRBD1,TRBJ1-1,TGTGCCAGCAGTTTCTTGACCGGGACAGGGGGTGAGAAAGGAGCTTTCTTT,CASSFLTGTGGEKGAFF